A single sample gave rise to the 2 T cell receptor beta chains below, sequenced in a study of beta chain features in type 1 diabetes. Their specific antigens are unknown. Broader study findings: Moderately but significantly shorter TCRB CDR3s were found in Type 1 diabetes patients in all four CD4+ subsets.

TCRB transcripts that were expressed got sequenced, as all of the isolated RNA had been reverse transcribed. Method: immunoSEQ multiplex PCR; TCRdb's copy keeps in-frame clones and lacks some. Here the sample spans roughly 350,000 clones, around a tenth being singletons. Sample: central memory CD4+ T cells from blood. These receptors all come from a young man with type 1 diabetes.

The CDR3 region is CASRGQGSDTQYF. CDR3 nucleotides: TGTGCCAGCAGGGGACAGGGGTCAGATACGCAGTATTTT. This chain links TRBV28 with TRBJ2-3; 10 bases are shared with TRBD1. Per germline, CDR1 MDHEN and CDR2 SYDVKM. Trimming at V came to 6 bases and at J to 4 bases, leaving 1 base not matched to a gene. CDR3 length: 13 residues.

This clone has a handful of counts. This chain uses TRBV5-1 with TRBJ2-3; 10 bases map to TRBD2. J lost 6 bases, V lost 8 bases, and 12 bases had no gene match. This CDR3 is 15 amino acids long. Germline loops: CDR1 SGHRS, CDR2 YFSETQ. This CDR3 is CASMAASGRSDTQYF. CDR3 in DNA: TGCGCCAGTATGGCGGCTAGCGGGAGATCTGATACGCAGTATTTT.